This TCR beta chain originates from a study of T-cell reconstitution after alpha-beta-depleted transplantation in children (TCRdb year 2016). About the study as a whole: Using TCR repertoire profiling, the study followed T-cell immune reconstitution in a quantitative way in children after TCRalphabeta/CD19-depleted allogeneic hematopoietic cell transplantation.

The CDR1 and CDR2 encoded by the germline V gene are MNHEY and SVGAGI. The CDR3, from cysteine to phenylalanine, totals 19 residues. The kept DNA is CDR3 alone, 57 bases in frame from the first base. Compared with germline, V lacks 2 bases and J lacks 4 bases; bases without a gene match: 13. Libraries were made using PCR. For sequencing, an Illumina HiSeq 2500 was employed. To normalize quantification of the TCRbeta repertoire, the TCR libraries were built with molecular barcoding that relied on unique molecular identifiers. TCRdb passed the public sequencing reads through fastp at Q25 and MiXCR, retaining productive beta sequences. When rows share a CDR3 protein, they turn into one entry using the most common DNA and genes. The sample includes over 70,000 distinct CDR3 sequences, with about 8% observed a single time. Roughly 7% of the sample comes from the top ten. This clonotype occurred many times. This clone's antigen is unknown. The sample holds no much larger clone one base away, and base qualities are not on file.

Sample: PBMCs from the stem cell graft donor, taken from the stem cell graft. The sequence was collected from a human donor who donated a stem cell graft to a child with congenital amegakaryocytic thrombocytopenia. The V and J genes are TRBV6-5 and TRBJ2-2; TRBD2 aligns with 10 central bases. In nucleotides, the sequence is TGTGCCAGCAGTTACACAGGGACTAGCGCTGGGCGGGGCACCGGGGAGCTGTTTTTT. It specifies CASSYTGTSAGRGTGELFF.